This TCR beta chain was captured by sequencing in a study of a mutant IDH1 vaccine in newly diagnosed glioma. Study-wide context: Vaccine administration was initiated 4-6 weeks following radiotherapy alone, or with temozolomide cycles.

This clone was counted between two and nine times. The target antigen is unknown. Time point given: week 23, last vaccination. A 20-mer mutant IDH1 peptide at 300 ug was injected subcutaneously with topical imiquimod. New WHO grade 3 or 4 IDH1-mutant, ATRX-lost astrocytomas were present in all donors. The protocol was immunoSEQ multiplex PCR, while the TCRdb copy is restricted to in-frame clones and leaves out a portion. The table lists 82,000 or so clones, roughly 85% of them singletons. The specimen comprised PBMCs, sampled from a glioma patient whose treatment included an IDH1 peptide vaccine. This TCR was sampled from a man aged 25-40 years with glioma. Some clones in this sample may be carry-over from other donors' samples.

The CDR3 spells CASSIGTGFNEKLFF. As DNA, the CDR3 is TGTGCCAGCAGCATAGGGACGGGATTTAATGAAAAACTGTTTTTT. The chain couples TRBV5-6 to TRBJ1-4; perhaps TRBD1 as D (5 bases). The CDR3 consists of 15 residues. V was cut by 4 bases and J by 4 bases, with 14 bases left in between. Germline V gives CDR1 SGHDT, CDR2 YYEEEE.